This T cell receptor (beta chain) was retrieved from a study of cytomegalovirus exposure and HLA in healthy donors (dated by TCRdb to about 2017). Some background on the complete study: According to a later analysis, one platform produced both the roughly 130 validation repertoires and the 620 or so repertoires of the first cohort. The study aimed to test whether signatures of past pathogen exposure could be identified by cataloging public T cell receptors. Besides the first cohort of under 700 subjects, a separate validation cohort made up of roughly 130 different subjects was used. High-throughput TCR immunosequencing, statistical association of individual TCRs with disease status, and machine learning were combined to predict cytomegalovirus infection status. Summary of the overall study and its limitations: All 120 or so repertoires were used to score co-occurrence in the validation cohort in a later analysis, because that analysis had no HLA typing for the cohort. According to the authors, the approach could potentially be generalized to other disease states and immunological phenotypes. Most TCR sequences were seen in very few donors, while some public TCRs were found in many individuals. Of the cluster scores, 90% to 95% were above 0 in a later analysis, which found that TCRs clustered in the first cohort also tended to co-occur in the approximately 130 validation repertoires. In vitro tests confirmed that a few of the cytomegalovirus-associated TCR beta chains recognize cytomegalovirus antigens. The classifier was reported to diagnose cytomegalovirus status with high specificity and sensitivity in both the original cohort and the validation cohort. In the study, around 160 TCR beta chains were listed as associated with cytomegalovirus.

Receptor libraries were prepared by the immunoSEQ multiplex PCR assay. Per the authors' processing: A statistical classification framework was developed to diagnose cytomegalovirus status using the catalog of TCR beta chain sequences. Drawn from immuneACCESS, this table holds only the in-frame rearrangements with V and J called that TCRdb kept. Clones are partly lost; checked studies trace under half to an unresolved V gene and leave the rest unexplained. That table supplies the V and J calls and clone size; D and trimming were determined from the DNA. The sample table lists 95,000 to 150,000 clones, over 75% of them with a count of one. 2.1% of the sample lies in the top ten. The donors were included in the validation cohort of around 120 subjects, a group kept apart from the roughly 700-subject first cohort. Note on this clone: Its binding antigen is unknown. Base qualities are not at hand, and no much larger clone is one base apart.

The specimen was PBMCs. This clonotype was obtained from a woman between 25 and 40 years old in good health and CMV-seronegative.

Read as DNA, the sequence is TGCGCCAGCAGCCAAGGACAGAAGGATTATAACTATGGCTACACCTTC. Its protein product is CASSQGQKDYNYGYTF. The V and J segments used are TRBV4-3 and TRBJ1-2; TRBD1 is a possible D gene, resting on 5 matching bases. The cysteine opens and the phenylalanine closes a CDR3 of 16 amino acids. Only the CDR3 DNA is retained, 48 bases long and in frame from the first base. According to the germline V gene, CDR1 reads LGHNA and CDR2 reads YSLEER. Trimming at the junction amounts to 1 base on V and 1 base on J, and the germline ends lie 13 bases apart.